This TCR beta chain was recovered during a study of beta chain features in type 1 diabetes. About the study: Summed over all samples, the examined sorted cells came to 85 million to 130 million.

Expressed TCRB transcripts were sequenced after all isolated RNA was converted to cDNA. Sequencing was performed with immunoSEQ multiplex PCR; in TCRdb, only in-frame clones are kept and a portion is missing. There are about 930,000 clones in the sample; about a sixth occur only once, and around 0.02% lies in the top ten. Sorting that relied on CD45RO/CCR7/CD25/CD127/CD95/CD27 yielded CD4+ naive, central memory, regulatory and stem cell-like memory cells. Trimming left V 3 bases short and J 0 bases short, with 15 bases between. In germline, CDR1 is LNHNV, CDR2 YYDKDF (reference sequence). This CDR3 comprises 16 residues. This clone was counted a few times. What it recognizes is unknown. Study-wide points: Researchers reported that naive, central memory and Treg TCRB repertoires appeared more similar in patients than in healthy donors. There was a moderate but significant shortening of TCRB CDR3s in all four CD4+ subsets of Type 1 diabetes patients.

This sequence was found in a woman in her late teens or twenties in good health. Sequenced input: naive CD4+ T cells from blood. V is TRBV15 and J is TRBJ2-7; D is possibly TRBD1 (6 bases). The CDR3 loop is CATSSLSRGPSYEQYF. CDR3 sequence (DNA): TGTGCCACCAGCAGCTTGAGCAGGGGACCCTCCTACGAGCAGTACTTC.